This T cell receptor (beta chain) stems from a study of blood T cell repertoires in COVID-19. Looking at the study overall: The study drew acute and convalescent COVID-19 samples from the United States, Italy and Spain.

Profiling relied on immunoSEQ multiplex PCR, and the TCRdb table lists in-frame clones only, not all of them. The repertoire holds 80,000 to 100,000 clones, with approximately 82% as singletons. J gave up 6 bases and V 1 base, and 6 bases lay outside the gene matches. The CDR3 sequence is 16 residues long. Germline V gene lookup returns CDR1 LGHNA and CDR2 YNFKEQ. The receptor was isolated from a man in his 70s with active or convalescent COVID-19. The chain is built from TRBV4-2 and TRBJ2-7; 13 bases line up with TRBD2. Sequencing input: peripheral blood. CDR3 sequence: CASSQVTSGGAFEQYF. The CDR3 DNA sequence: TGTGCCAGCAGCCAAGTAACTAGCGGGGGGGCTTTCGAGCAGTACTTC.